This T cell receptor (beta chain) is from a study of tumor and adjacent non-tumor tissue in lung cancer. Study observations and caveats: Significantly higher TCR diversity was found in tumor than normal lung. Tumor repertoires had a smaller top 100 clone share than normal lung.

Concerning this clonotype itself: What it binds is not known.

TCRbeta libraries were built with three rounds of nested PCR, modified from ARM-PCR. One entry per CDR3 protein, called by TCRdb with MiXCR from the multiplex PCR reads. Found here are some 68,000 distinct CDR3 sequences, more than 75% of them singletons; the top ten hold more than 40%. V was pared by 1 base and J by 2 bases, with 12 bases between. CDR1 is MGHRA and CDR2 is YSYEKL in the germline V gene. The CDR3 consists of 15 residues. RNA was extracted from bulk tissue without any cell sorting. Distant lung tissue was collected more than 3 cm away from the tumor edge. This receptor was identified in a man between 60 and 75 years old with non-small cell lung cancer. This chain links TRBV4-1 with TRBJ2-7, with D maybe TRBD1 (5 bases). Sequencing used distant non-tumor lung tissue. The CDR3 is CASSQGHLDTYEQYF. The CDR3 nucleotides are TGCGCCAGCAGCCAAGGCCACTTGGACACCTACGAGCAGTACTTC.